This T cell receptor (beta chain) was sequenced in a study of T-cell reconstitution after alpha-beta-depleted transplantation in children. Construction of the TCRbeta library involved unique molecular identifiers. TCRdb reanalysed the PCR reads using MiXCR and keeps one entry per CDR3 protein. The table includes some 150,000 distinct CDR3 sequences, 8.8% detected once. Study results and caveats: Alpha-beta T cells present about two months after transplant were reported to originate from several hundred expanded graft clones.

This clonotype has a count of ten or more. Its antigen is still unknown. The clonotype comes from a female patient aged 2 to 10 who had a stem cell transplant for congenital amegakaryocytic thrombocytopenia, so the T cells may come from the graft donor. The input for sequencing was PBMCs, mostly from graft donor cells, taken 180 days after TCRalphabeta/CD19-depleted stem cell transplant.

CDR3 loop: CASSQRGLSNTGELFF. The CDR3 bases are TGCGCCAGCAGCCAGCGGGGGCTTTCCAACACCGGGGAGCTGTTTTTT. The chain combines TRBV4-1 with TRBJ2-2; TRBD2 is a possible D gene (7 bases). Looked up from germline, CDR1 is MGHRA and CDR2 is YSYEKL. Trimming took off 3 bases at V and 2 bases at J, with 13 bases between the two ends. This CDR3 region has 16 residues.